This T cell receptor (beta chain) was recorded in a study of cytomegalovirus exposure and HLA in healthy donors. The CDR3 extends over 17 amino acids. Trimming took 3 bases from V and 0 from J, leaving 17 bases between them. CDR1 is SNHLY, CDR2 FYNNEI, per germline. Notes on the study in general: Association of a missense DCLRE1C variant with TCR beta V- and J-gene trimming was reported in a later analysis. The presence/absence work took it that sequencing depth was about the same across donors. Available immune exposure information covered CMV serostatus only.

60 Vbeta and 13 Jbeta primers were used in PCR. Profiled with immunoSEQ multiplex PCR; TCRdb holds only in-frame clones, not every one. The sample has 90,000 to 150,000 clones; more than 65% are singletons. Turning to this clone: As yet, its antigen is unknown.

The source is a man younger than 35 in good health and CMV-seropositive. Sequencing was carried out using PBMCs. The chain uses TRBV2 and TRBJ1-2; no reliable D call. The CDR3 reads CASSDPRGRNSNYGYTF. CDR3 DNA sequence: TGTGCCAGCAGTGACCCCCGGGGAAGGAATTCTAACTATGGCTACACCTTC.